A single sample is the source of the 17 T cell receptor beta chains below, sequenced in a study of blood T cell repertoires in COVID-19. Clones were read by immunoSEQ multiplex PCR, and TCRdb kept only the in-frame ones, dropping some. Of around 300,000 clones listed, around 90% are singletons. The sequenced sample was PBMCs or T cells enriched from blood (not recorded which). The source of these receptors is a woman aged 40 to 50 who had recovered from COVID-19.

This chain connects TRBV2 to TRBJ1-6; D might be TRBD1 (6 bases). V was clipped by 5 bases and J by 7 bases, with 9 bases between them. There are 13 residues in the CDR3. Germline values: CDR1 SNHLY, CDR2 FYNNEI. The CDR3 DNA sequence: TGTGCCAGCAGTTCGGACAGCAATTCACCCCTCCACTTT. This translates into CASSSDSNSPLHF.

The chain combines TRBV4-2 with TRBJ1-4; 10 positions agree with TRBD1. Germline V gene lookup returns CDR1 LGHNA and CDR2 YNFKEQ. The CDR3 loop spans 17 amino acids. After removal of 1 base from V and 0 bases from J, the junction contained 2 bases not matched to a gene. This CDR3 is CASSQGDRGTTNEKLFF. DNA of the CDR3: TGTGCCAGCAGCCAAGGGGACAGGGGAACAACTAATGAAAAACTGTTTTTT.

This chain links TRBV5-1 with TRBJ2-7; D may be TRBD2 (5 bases). This CDR3 has 14 amino acids. Germline CDR1 SGHRS, CDR2 YFSETQ. Trimming pared 5 bases from V and 0 bases from J, leaving 12 bases between. Here the CDR3 DNA reads TGCGCCAGCAGTGGGAGTGCCAGCTCCTACGAGCAGTACTTC. This sequence encodes CASSGSASSYEQYF.

V gene TRBV30 combines with J gene TRBJ1-4; 8 positions match TRBD1. Germline-derived CDR1 and CDR2 are GTSNPN and SVGIG (reference sequence). V dropped 7 bases and J dropped 7; count of bases not matched to a gene: 8. The CDR3 has 13 residues. The DNA of the CDR3 is TGTGCCTACGGACAGGGATTGGGTGAAAAACTGTTTTTT. As protein: CAYGQGLGEKLFF.

The rearrangement joins TRBV15 to TRBJ1-4; D remains ambiguous. The V end lost 0 bases, the J end lost 0 bases, and 5 bases lay between the germline ends. The CDR3 is 15 amino acids. Germline values: CDR1 LNHNV, CDR2 YYDKDF (reference sequence). Here the CDR3 DNA reads TGTGCCACCAGCAGAGATCAGACAACTAATGAAAAACTGTTTTTT. Its protein product is CATSRDQTTNEKLFF.

Worth noting for this clone: In the same sample, other DNA sequences code for this CDR3. The V call is TRBV7-3, the J call TRBJ2-3; possible D gene TRBD1, 6 bases. There are 14 residues in the CDR3. Germline CDR1 reads SGHTA; CDR2 reads FQGTGA. Trimming took off 2 bases at V and 3 bases at J, with 9 bases between the two ends. The CDR3: CASSLGQGTDTQYF. CDR3 coding DNA: TGTGCCAGCAGCTTAGGCCAGGGGACAGATACGCAGTATTTT. Using reference TRBV7-3 and TRBJ2-3 for the parts outside the CDR3, the full variable domain is GAGVSQTPSNKVTEKGKYVELRCDPISGHTALYWYRQSLGQGPEFLIYFQGTGAADDSGLPNDRFFAVRPEGSVSTLKIQRTERGDSAVYLCASSLGQGTDTQYFGPGTRLTVL.

This clone showed up just once. V usage is TRBV19 and J usage is TRBJ1-2; tentatively, D is TRBD1 (6 bases). The CDR3 spans 16 residues. Germline lookup yields CDR1 LNHDA and CDR2 SQIVND (reference sequence). V lost 4 bases and J 7 bases, leaving 22 bases between the germline ends. Here the CDR3 DNA reads TGTGCCAGTAGTACACAACACAGGGATGTTATTGGTGGCTACACCTTC. It is translated as CASSTQHRDVIGGYTF.

Only a few counts were recorded for this clone. A junction boundary mismatches the germline segment, possibly from a read error. The chain's CDR3 is CASSQVGGRLSMVF. DNA for the CDR3: TGTGCCAGCAGCCAAGTCGGGGGACGGCTCTCCATGGTCTTC. J is TRBJ2-1 and V is TRBV3-1 (or the pseudogene TRBV3-2); TRBD2 might be the D (6 bases). Germline CDR1 and CDR2: LGHDT and YNNKEL (reference sequence). The CDR3 has 14 residues.

This chain's CDR3 is CAISGQEAGGYTF. CDR3 DNA: TGTGCCATCAGTGGTCAGGAGGCTGGCGGCTACACCTTC. This chain joins TRBV10-3 and TRBJ1-2; D unresolved. Germline V gives CDR1 ENHRY, CDR2 SYGVKD. The CDR3 has 13 residues. Trimming removed 4 bases from V and 8 bases from J, with 14 bases in between.

The V gene is TRBV5-1, the J gene TRBJ1-5; no clear D. V was clipped by 0 bases and J by 1 base, with 8 bases between them. Germline assignment: CDR1 SGHRS and CDR2 YFSETQ. This CDR3 has 15 residues. CDR3 bases: TGCGCCAGCAGCTTGGTTGGGGAGAGCAATCAGCCCCAGCATTTT. It codes for CASSLVGESNQPQHF.

V and J are TRBV5-1 and TRBJ2-1, with TRBD2 matching 10 bases. This CDR3 spans 13 amino acids. Germline-derived CDR1 and CDR2 are SGHRS and YFSETQ. Trimming removed 0 bases from V and 12 bases from J; junction bases left unmatched: 3. CDR3 loop: CASSLEGLAWQFF. The CDR3, as DNA: TGCGCCAGCAGCTTGGAGGGACTAGCGTGGCAGTTCTTC. The whole variable domain, filled in from reference TRBV5-1 and TRBJ2-1, reads KAGVTQTPRYLIKTRGQQVTLSCSPISGHRSVSWYQQTPGQGLQFLFEYFSETQRNKGNFPGRFSGRQFSNSRSEMNVSTLELGDSALYLCASSLEGLAWQFFGPGTRLTVL.

The V gene is TRBV29-1, the J gene TRBJ2-3; weak D call: TRBD2 (5 bases). The V end lost 7 bases, the J end lost 6 bases, and 17 bases lay between the germline ends. The CDR3 runs to 13 residues. Germline values: CDR1 SQVTM, CDR2 ANQGSEA. CDR3 sequence reads: CSAEVPGSDTQYF. The CDR3 DNA reads TGCAGCGCCGAAGTACCGGGATCCGATACGCAGTATTTT.

This rearrangement joins TRBV6-2 or TRBV6-3 to TRBJ1-2; TRBD1 might be the D (6 bases). The germline V and J ends were trimmed by 0 bases and 8 bases, with 10 bases remaining between them. Germline V CDR1 and CDR2: MNHEY, SVGEGT. This CDR3 comprises 13 residues. The CDR3 reads CASSYSRGGGYTF. The CDR3 nucleotides read TGTGCCAGCAGTTACTCGAGAGGGGGAGGCTACACCTTC.

The chain recombines TRBV27 with TRBJ1-4, with a possible D match to TRBD1 (6 bases). V was shortened by 4 bases and J by 9 bases, with 15 bases between the two germline ends. CDR3 length: 14 amino acids. Germline values: CDR1 MNHEY, CDR2 SMNVEV (reference sequence). CDR3 sequence reads: CASSSPRGVQKLFF. In DNA, the CDR3 is TGTGCCAGCAGTTCCCCCAGGGGAGTCCAAAAACTGTTTTTT.

The CDR3 here is CASGDREETQYF. In nucleotides, the CDR3 is TGCGCCAGCGGGGACAGGGAAGAGACCCAGTACTTC. The chain uses TRBV10-1 and TRBJ2-5, with TRBD1 matching over 9 bases. Germline CDR1 WNHNN, CDR2 SYGVQD (reference sequence). The CDR3 runs 12 residues. V lost 8 bases and J lost 3; bases outside the gene matches: 1.

The rearrangement uses TRBV12-5 and TRBJ2-1; the D is unclear. The CDR3 is 17 residues long. Germline lookup yields CDR1 LGHNT and CDR2 FRNRAP. The germline V and J ends were trimmed by 0 bases and 0 bases, with 12 bases remaining between them. In DNA form, the CDR3 reads TGTGCTAGTGGTTTGGTACTCCAGCGTCGCTCCTACAATGAGCAGTTCTTC. Translation: CASGLVLQRRSYNEQFF.

This clone was counted a single time. The CDR3 coding sequence is TGCGCCAGCAGTTTCCTCACTAGCGGGAGAAACACAGATACGCAGTATTTT. It codes for CASSFLTSGRNTDTQYF. This chain uses TRBV10-1 with TRBJ2-3, with 11 bases identical to TRBD2. The germline gives CDR1 WNHNN, CDR2 SYGVQD (reference sequence). The CDR3 loop spans 17 amino acids. V was pared by 5 bases and J by 2 bases, with 9 bases of the junction left unmatched.